The 9 T cell receptor beta chains given below trace back to one sample, sequenced in a study of T cells in Graves' hyperthyroidism and ophthalmopathy (dated by TCRdb to the late 2010s). The library was produced with multiplex PCR. Data came from an Illumina HiSeq 2000. The TCR beta CDR3 regions were amplified from RNA transcripts. A first-round RT-PCR of the TCR CDR3 used the HTBI primer set with the Qiagen OneStep RT-PCR kit. TCRdb passed the public sequencing reads through fastp at Q25 and MiXCR, retaining productive beta sequences. Each record represents a unique CDR3 protein, reported with the most common genes and DNA among its rows. This sample holds more than 500,000 distinct CDR3 sequences; 15% to 20% were observed only once. The biggest ten clones account for less than 30% of the sample. What was sequenced was blood. These receptors came from a woman in her twenties or thirties with Graves' ophthalmopathy.

This clonotype was observed a handful of times. This chain links TRBV4-2 with TRBJ2-5, with D tentatively TRBD2 (5 bases). Germline V gives CDR1 LGHNA, CDR2 YNFKEQ. The CDR3 loop spans 14 amino acids. V was clipped by 1 base and J by 5 bases, with 11 bases between them. The CDR3 spells CASSQGTSAETQYF. The CDR3 bases are TGTGCCAGCAGCCAAGGCACTAGTGCGGAGACCCAGTACTTC.

This clonotype was detected only a few times. The chain joins TRBV5-5 to TRBJ2-7, with D possibly matching TRBD1 (6 bases). CDR3 length equals 14 residues. V gave up 4 bases and J gave up 2 bases, with 13 bases separating them. Germline CDR1 SGHKS, CDR2 YYEKEE (reference sequence). CDR3 sequence: CASSPQGIPYEQYF. CDR3 DNA sequence: TGTGCCAGCAGCCCACAGGGTATCCCCTACGAGCAGTACTTC.

This clonotype was observed a handful of times. The chain has TRBV12-3 or TRBV12-4 and TRBJ2-7; D perhaps matches TRBD1 (6 bases). The V end lost 8 bases, the J end lost 2 bases, and 13 bases lay between the germline ends. This CDR3 has 13 residues. The CDR3 DNA follows: TGTGCCAGCCACCAGGGGCCTCCCTACGAGCAGTACTTC. Amino acids: CASHQGPPYEQYF.

This clonotype occurred many times. The chain is built from TRBV7-6 and TRBJ1-1; D might be TRBD1 (6 bases). CDR3 size: 20 residues. Trimming pared 1 base from V and 0 bases from J, leaving 24 bases between. Germline V CDR1 and CDR2: SGHVS, FNYEAQ. The chain's CDR3 is CASSLEARGRGRLMNTEAFF. CDR3 nucleotide sequence: TGTGCCAGCAGCTTAGAAGCCCGAGGCAGGGGACGTTTGATGAACACTGAAGCTTTCTTT.

This clonotype was counted many times. The chain links TRBV25-1 to TRBJ1-1; 8 bases line up with TRBD1. The CDR3 is 15 amino acids. CDR1 is MGHDK, CDR2 SYGVNS, per germline. Trimming took 3 bases from V and 1 from J; bases not matched to a gene: 4. DNA of the CDR3: TGTGCCAGCAGTGAGCAACAGGGGGAGAACACTGAAGCTTTCTTT. It specifies CASSEQQGENTEAFF.

V and J are TRBV9 and TRBJ2-2; D uncertain. With 2 bases removed from V and 5 bases from J, the gap between germline ends came to 22 bases. Germline CDR1 is SGDLS and CDR2 is YYNGEE. The CDR3 is 18 amino acids. The CDR3 sequence: CASSVLSPRGVGTGELFF. CDR3 in DNA: TGTGCCAGCAGCGTCTTATCCCCCCGTGGGGTCGGAACCGGGGAGCTGTTTTTT.

V usage is TRBV10-3 and J usage is TRBJ2-5; 7 bases are shared with TRBD1. The trim removed 2 bases at V and 2 bases at J, leaving 8 bases unmatched. CDR1 ENHRY and CDR2 SYGVKD come from the germline V gene. This CDR3 has 16 residues. The CDR3 here is CAISEEGATLQETQYF. For the CDR3, the DNA is TGTGCCATCAGTGAGGAGGGGGCGACTTTACAAGAGACCCAGTACTTC.

In this sample, this clonotype turned up many times. The chain is built from TRBV4-2 and TRBJ1-5; D unresolved. Germline CDR1 and CDR2: LGHNA and YNFKEQ. The CDR3 consists of 12 residues. Between the trimmed V and J ends, which lost 0 bases and 9 bases, there was a span of 6 bases. The CDR3 region has the DNA TGTGCCAGCAGCCAAGACGGAATGCCCCAGCATTTT. Encoded protein: CASSQDGMPQHF.

This clonotype showed up many times. The V and J genes are TRBV7-9 and TRBJ2-5; 7 nucleotides line up with TRBD1. The CDR3 totals 14 residues. In germline, CDR1 is SEHNR, CDR2 FQNEAQ (reference sequence). V gave up 4 bases and J gave up 5 bases; unmatched junction bases: 7. This chain's CDR3 is CASSSTGVGETQYF. CDR3 nucleotides: TGTGCCAGCAGCTCTACAGGGGTTGGGGAGACCCAGTACTTC.